One sample yielded the 9 T cell receptor beta chains listed below, sequenced in a study of T cell repertoires in cytomegalovirus infection. TCRdb itself ran the reads through MiXCR, one entry per CDR3 protein. There are about 230,000 distinct CDR3 sequences in the sample; approximately 24% occur only once, and about 20% lies in the top ten. The material sequenced was CD8+ T cells from PBMCs. Receptors were obtained from a human donor in good health (CMV status not recorded). Some clones in this sample may be carry-over from other donors' samples.

This clonotype was counted only a few times. The chain links TRBV12-3 or TRBV12-4 to TRBJ2-5, with unresolved D. Trimming left V 1 base short and J 5 bases short, with 5 bases between. The CDR3 consists of 12 residues. The chain's CDR3 is CASSLGSETQYF. CDR3 nucleotide sequence: TGTGCCAGCAGTTTAGGCTCTGAGACCCAGTACTTC.

This clonotype came up many times. V is TRBV7-9 and J is TRBJ2-4; D tentatively fits TRBD1 or TRBD2 (5 bases each). Germline V gives CDR1 SEHNR, CDR2 FQNEAQ (reference sequence). The V and J ends lost 3 bases and 3 bases respectively, with 12 bases between them. The CDR3 length is 15 residues. The CDR3 sequence is CASSFGGIGKNIQYF. CDR3 coding DNA: TGTGCCAGCAGCTTTGGGGGAATTGGCAAAAACATTCAGTACTTC.

The chain carries TRBV14 and TRBJ2-7, with TRBD2 identical over 11 bases. Trimming cost V 1 base and J 4 bases; bases outside gene matches: 6. Germline CDR1 and CDR2: SGHDN and FVKESK. The CDR3 covers 16 residues. The CDR3 reads CASSQGPGTSGYEQYF. The CDR3, as DNA: TGTGCCAGCAGCCAAGGGCCCGGGACTAGCGGATACGAGCAGTACTTC.

The chain joins TRBV27 to TRBJ2-3; either TRBD1 or TRBD2 may fit D (7 bases each). The V end lost 2 bases, the J end lost 2 bases, and 11 bases lay between the germline ends. The CDR3 loop spans 15 amino acids. Looked up from germline, CDR1 is MNHEY and CDR2 is SMNVEV (reference sequence). The CDR3 is CASSLPGGDTDTQYF. The CDR3 DNA reads TGTGCCAGCAGTTTACCAGGGGGGGACACAGATACGCAGTATTTT.

The chain recombines TRBV7-9 with TRBJ1-1, with D hard to call. The CDR3 sequence is 12 residues long. V lost 4 bases, J lost 6 bases, and 9 bases lay in between. Germline V gives CDR1 SEHNR, CDR2 FQNEAQ (reference sequence). Here the CDR3 reads CASSYGVSEAFF. As DNA, the CDR3 is TGTGCCAGCAGCTACGGAGTTTCTGAAGCTTTCTTT.

Only a few counts were recorded for this clonotype. The chain employs TRBV12-3 or TRBV12-4 and TRBJ2-5; D is uncertain. Trimming took off 5 bases at V and 2 bases at J, with 9 bases between the two ends. This CDR3 has 13 amino acids. CDR3 loop: CASSNEEQETQYF. In nucleotides, the CDR3 is TGTGCCAGCAGTAACGAGGAACAAGAGACCCAGTACTTC.

This clonotype was observed a handful of times. This rearrangement joins TRBV29-1 to TRBJ2-7, with D perhaps given as TRBD1 or TRBD2 (6 bases each). Per the germline V gene, CDR1 is SQVTM and CDR2 is ANQGSEA. This CDR3 contains 13 residues. V lost 6 bases to trimming and J lost 2 bases, with 14 bases between them. The CDR3 reads CSVETGLPYEQYF. In nucleotides, the CDR3 is TGCAGCGTGGAGACAGGACTACCCTACGAGCAGTACTTC.

Only a few counts were recorded for this clonotype. V gene TRBV2 combines with J gene TRBJ2-1; 9 nucleotides match TRBD2. CDR3 length equals 16 residues. The trim removed 1 base at V and 6 bases at J, leaving 7 bases unmatched. Germline CDR1 SNHLY, CDR2 FYNNEI. CDR3 DNA sequence: TGTGCCAGCAGTGAAGAGTGGCGGGGGGGCCTCAATGAGCAGTTCTTC. Its translation: CASSEEWRGGLNEQFF.

The genes are TRBV7-9 and TRBJ2-2; D possibly corresponds to TRBD1 (5 bases). The germline V gene has CDR1 SEHNR and CDR2 FQNEAQ (reference sequence). The CDR3 extends over 15 amino acids. V lost 5 bases and J 5 bases, leaving 15 bases between the germline ends. In nucleotides, the CDR3 is TGTGCCAGCAGCCCACGACAGCCCCCGACCGGGGAGCTGTTTTTT. It yields the protein CASSPRQPPTGELFF.